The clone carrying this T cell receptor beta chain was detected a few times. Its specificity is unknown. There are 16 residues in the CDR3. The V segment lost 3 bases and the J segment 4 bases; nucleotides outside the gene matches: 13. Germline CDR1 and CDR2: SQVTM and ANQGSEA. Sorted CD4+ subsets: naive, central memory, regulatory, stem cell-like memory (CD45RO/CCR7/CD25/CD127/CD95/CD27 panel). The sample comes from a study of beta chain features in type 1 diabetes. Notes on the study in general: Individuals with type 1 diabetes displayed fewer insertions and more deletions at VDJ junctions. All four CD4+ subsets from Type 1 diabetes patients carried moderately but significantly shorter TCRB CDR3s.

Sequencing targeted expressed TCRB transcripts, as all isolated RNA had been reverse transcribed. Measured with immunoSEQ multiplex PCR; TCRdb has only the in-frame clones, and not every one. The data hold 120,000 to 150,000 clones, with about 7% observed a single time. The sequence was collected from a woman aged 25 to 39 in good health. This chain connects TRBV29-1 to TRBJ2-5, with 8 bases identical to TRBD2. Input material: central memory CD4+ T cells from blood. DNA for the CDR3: TGCAGCGTTGAGGATTCTGGCGGGAGGAATGGAGAGACCCAGTACTTC. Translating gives CSVEDSGGRNGETQYF.